This T cell receptor (beta chain) was documented in a study of cytomegalovirus exposure and HLA in healthy donors. V dropped 4 bases and J dropped 5 bases, with 5 bases sitting between them. Germline CDR1 MDHEN, CDR2 SYDVKM. This CDR3 has 11 amino acids. The PCR employed 60 Vbeta primers together with 13 Jbeta primers. Study processing details: The count from a later analysis was about 80 million unique TCR beta chains, 9 million to 12 million of them shared. The repertoire was sequenced with immunoSEQ multiplex PCR; TCRdb's copy has only in-frame clones and lacks some. D and trimming were read from the DNA, whereas the V and J calls and clone size are those reported in that table. The sample records roughly 200,000 clones, 82% being singletons. Study-wide results and limits: Being productive about 87% or about 30% of the time was typical of most TCR beta V segments in an earlier analysis. Analysis was performed later, and it showed HLA-associated TCR beta chains to be more clonally expanded than equally common others. TCR beta sequences reportedly predicted most subjects' HLA-A and HLA-B alleles accurately.

For this clone: Its antigen is unknown.

The chain has TRBV28 and TRBJ2-5; D unclear. Sequencing was done on a sample of PBMCs. This receptor was identified in a woman aged 40-49 years in good health and CMV-seronegative. The CDR3 reads CASSSVETQYF. The CDR3, as DNA: TGTGCCAGCAGTTCGGTGGAGACCCAGTACTTC.